The 24 T cell receptor beta chains below all came from one sample that was sequenced in a study of shared clonotypes between healthy human individuals (dated by TCRdb to about 2020). The protocol used for the library was the immunoSEQ multiplex PCR assay. As stored in TCRdb, this immuneACCESS dataset retains in-frame rearrangements with V and J assigned. A fraction of the clones does not appear; measured against another copy, unresolved V genes explain less than half of the discrepancy, and the remainder lacks a known reason. This sample gives about 590,000 clones in total; roughly 96% of them show up just once. The ten largest clones take up over 0.09% of the sample. CD8 naive samples were obtained by positive selection for CCR7 among CD45RO-negative cells, yielding a CD45RA+CCR7+ population from which TemRA cells were excluded. Sequences were obtained from naive CD8+ T cells sorted from blood. This sample's cell subset or site label indicates: CD45RA+CCR7+. These receptors all come from a woman aged 30 to 39 in good health.

The rearrangement links TRBV27 to TRBJ2-1; tentative D call: TRBD1 (5 bases). The CDR3 has 11 amino acids. Trimming removed 6 bases from V and 5 bases from J, with 5 bases in between. CDR1 is MNHEY and CDR2 is SMNVEV in the germline V gene (reference sequence). The CDR3 region is CASRDNNEQFF. The CDR3 coding sequence is TGTGCCAGCAGGGACAACAATGAGCAGTTCTTC.

The rearrangement joins TRBV5-1 to TRBJ2-7, with D perhaps matching TRBD2 (6 bases). This CDR3 has 13 residues. The germline V and J ends were trimmed by 9 bases and 3 bases, with 16 bases remaining between them. The germline V gene has CDR1 SGHRS and CDR2 YFSETQ. DNA for the CDR3: TGCGCCACCCTGGGACGGGAGATCTACGAGCAGTACTTC. Translation gives CATLGREIYEQYF.

This clone was seen just once. The chain combines TRBV7-8 with TRBJ1-3, with 12 bases aligning to TRBD1. V shed 5 bases, J shed 8 bases, and the junction held 7 bases outside the gene matches. Germline CDR1 SGHVS, CDR2 FQNEAQ. The CDR3 runs to 15 residues. The CDR3 region is CASSLGQGALHTIYF. Written as DNA, the CDR3 is TGTGCCAGCAGCCTGGGACAGGGGGCATTGCACACCATATATTTT.

The V and J genes are TRBV13 and TRBJ2-7, with no clear D. This CDR3 contains 14 residues. CDR1 and CDR2 from the germline V gene are PRHDT and FYEKMQ (reference sequence). With 5 bases removed from V and 0 bases from J, the gap between germline ends came to 11 bases. CDR3: CASSPWGTSYEQYF. The CDR3 coding sequence is TGTGCCAGCAGCCCTTGGGGTACCTCCTACGAGCAGTACTTC.

This rearrangement joins TRBV29-1 to TRBJ2-5, with TRBD1 identical over 9 bases. The J call could be wrong; TRBJ2-7 is a better fit for the DNA end. The CDR3 is 13 residues long. From germline, CDR1 is SQVTM and CDR2 ANQGSEA. The CDR3 here is CSASGQGFYEQYF. CDR3 DNA: TGCAGCGCCTCGGGACAGGGATTCTACGAGCAGTACTTC.

J is TRBJ1-4 and V is TRBV6-1, with TRBD1 as a possible D gene (5 bases). V lost 3 bases and J 2 bases, leaving 10 bases between the germline ends. This CDR3 is 15 amino acids long. CDR1 and CDR2 from the germline V gene are MNHNS and SASEGT. This CDR3 is CASSDKGWTNEKLFF. The CDR3 coding sequence is TGTGCCAGCAGTGATAAGGGGTGGACTAATGAAAAACTGTTTTTT.

The chain is built from TRBV7-9 and TRBJ2-7; TRBD2 matches at 11 bases. Germline V gives CDR1 SEHNR, CDR2 FQNEAQ (reference sequence). Germline trimming cut 7 bases from V and 1 base from J; bases unmatched to any gene: 6. There are 15 residues in the CDR3. For the CDR3, the DNA is TGTGCCAGCACGCCGGGACTAGCGGATTCCTACGAGCAGTACTTC. Translated, it gives CASTPGLADSYEQYF.

J is TRBJ1-2 and V is TRBV5-6; 7 bases are a match to TRBD1. The CDR3 totals 14 residues. J was trimmed by 1 base and V by 3 bases; bases with no gene match: 3. The germline V gene has CDR1 SGHDT and CDR2 YYEEEE. In nucleotides, the CDR3 is TGTGCCAGCAGCTGGGGGGACAGTAACTATGGCTACACCTTC. Protein product: CASSWGDSNYGYTF.

J is TRBJ2-5 and V is TRBV28, with a weak D call TRBD2 (7 bases). V was clipped by 3 bases and J by 5 bases, with 22 bases between them. From germline, CDR1 is MDHEN and CDR2 SYDVKM. This CDR3 region has 17 residues. CDR3 residues: CASSFFTGGGSDETQYF. CDR3 nucleotides: TGTGCCAGCAGTTTTTTCACGGGGGGCGGATCGGATGAGACCCAGTACTTC.

This sequence joins TRBV7-2 and TRBJ2-5; 7 nucleotides match TRBD2. V lost 5 bases, J lost 5 bases, and 8 bases stayed unmatched. Germline V CDR1 and CDR2: SGHTA, FQGNSA. CDR3 size: 14 residues. CDR3 nucleotides: TGTGCCAGCAGCCCCGGGACTACGGGGGAGACCCAGTACTTC. This gives the protein CASSPGTTGETQYF.

The chain combines TRBV9 with TRBJ1-5; maybe TRBD1 (6 bases). V lost 3 bases to trimming and J lost 6 bases, with 13 bases between them. Per germline, CDR1 SGDLS and CDR2 YYNGEE. The CDR3 length is 14 residues. The CDR3 region has the DNA TGTGCCAGCAGCGAGACAGGAATAGGTCAGCCCCAGCATTTT. This gives the protein CASSETGIGQPQHF.

The chain links TRBV7-9 to TRBJ2-7; no firm D call. This CDR3 has 14 residues. CDR1 is SEHNR, CDR2 FQNEAQ, per germline (reference sequence). Trimming cost V 5 bases and J 4 bases, with 15 bases left between them. The CDR3 sequence: CASSQLDEIYEQYF. The CDR3 DNA sequence: TGTGCCAGCAGCCAACTGGACGAGATTTACGAGCAGTACTTC.

The chain uses TRBV4-1 and TRBJ2-2; 10 nucleotides align to TRBD1. In germline, CDR1 is MGHRA, CDR2 YSYEKL. The length of the CDR3 is 15 residues. Trimming took 2 bases from V and 6 from J; bases not matched to a gene: 3. DNA of the CDR3: TGCGCCAGCAGCCAAAGACAGGGGGCCTCCGGGGAGCTGTTTTTT. This gives the protein CASSQRQGASGELFF.

The rearrangement uses TRBV9 and TRBJ2-1; maybe TRBD2 (5 bases). Germline-derived CDR1 and CDR2 are SGDLS and YYNGEE. The CDR3 sequence is 15 residues long. The V end lost 4 bases, the J end lost 2 bases, and 13 bases lay between the germline ends. The CDR3 nucleotides read TGTGCCAGCAGCCTCGCCGGGGTCCCCTACAATGAGCAGTTCTTC. This translates into CASSLAGVPYNEQFF.

V is TRBV4-1 and J is TRBJ1-6; 7 nucleotides match TRBD1. The germline CDR1 and CDR2 sequences are MGHRA and YSYEKL. Trimming took 6 bases from V and 6 from J; bases not matched to a gene: 11. This CDR3 is built from 16 residues. CDR3 loop: CASSTEGGTANSPLHF. The CDR3 nucleotides are TGCGCCAGCAGTACCGAGGGCGGGACAGCTAATTCACCCCTCCACTTT.

The chain couples TRBV28 to TRBJ1-1, with D perhaps TRBD1 (6 bases). V lost 3 bases and J 4 bases, leaving 12 bases between the germline ends. Germline CDR1 and CDR2: MDHEN and SYDVKM. The length of the CDR3 is 14 residues. CDR3 loop: CASSFSGGSTEAFF. The CDR3 DNA reads TGTGCCAGCAGTTTTTCGGGGGGCTCCACTGAAGCTTTCTTT.

CDR3 DNA sequence: TGTGCCAGCAGCTTGACTACTGAAGCTTTCTTT. Translation gives CASSLTTEAFF. This chain links TRBV5-5 with TRBJ1-1, with D uncertain. Germline CDR1 reads SGHKS; CDR2 reads YYEKEE (reference sequence). The CDR3 runs 11 residues. With 1 base removed from V and 5 bases from J, the gap between germline ends came to 3 bases.

This clone appeared a single time. This chain uses TRBV28 with TRBJ2-7; 8 nucleotides align to TRBD1. This CDR3 has 13 amino acids. Germline-derived CDR1 and CDR2 are MDHEN and SYDVKM. J gave up 3 bases and V 5 bases, and 3 bases lay outside the gene matches. The CDR3 reads CASSTGGFYEQYF. The CDR3 coding sequence is TGTGCCAGCAGTACAGGGGGGTTCTACGAGCAGTACTTC.

This clone was counted once. This chain links TRBV28 with TRBJ2-1; tentatively, D is TRBD1 or TRBD2 (5 bases each). CDR1 and CDR2 from the germline V gene are MDHEN and SYDVKM. Trimming pared 3 bases from V and 9 bases from J, leaving 12 bases between. The CDR3 sequence is 13 residues long. As DNA, the CDR3 is TGTGCCAGCAGTTTCAGGGACGGGTCTGAGCAGTTCTTC. It translates to CASSFRDGSEQFF.

The chain joins TRBV7-8 to TRBJ1-1, with 7 bases that match TRBD1. The CDR3 length is 16 residues. The V segment lost 2 bases and the J segment 1 base; nucleotides outside the gene matches: 7. CDR1 and CDR2 (germline): SGHVS, FQNEAQ. The CDR3: CASSLIAGTANTEAFF. CDR3 in DNA: TGTGCCAGCAGCTTAATCGCCGGGACAGCGAACACTGAAGCTTTCTTT. The full variable domain, its missing parts supplied by reference TRBV7-8 and TRBJ1-1, is GAGVSQSPRYKVAKRGQDVALRCDPISGHVSLFWYQQALGQGPEFLTYFQNEAQLDKSGLPSDRFFAERPEGSVSTLKIQRTQQEDSAVYLCASSLIAGTANTEAFFGQGTRLTVV.

The chain uses TRBV7-6 and TRBJ1-5, with D perhaps matching TRBD1 (5 bases). Germline V gene sequence: CDR1 SGHVS, CDR2 FNYEAQ. The CDR3 extends over 20 amino acids. The ends were cut back, 5 bases at V and 6 bases at J, with 32 bases in the middle. CDR3 protein: CASSTGRDRRLAVECQPQHF. In DNA, the CDR3 is TGTGCCAGCAGCACAGGTCGAGACAGAAGACTGGCTGTTGAATGTCAGCCCCAGCATTTT.

The chain uses TRBV5-5 and TRBJ2-7; TRBD1 might be the D (5 bases). Trimming removed 3 bases from V and 2 bases from J, with 12 bases in between. The CDR3 length is 14 residues. The germline gives CDR1 SGHKS, CDR2 YYEKEE (reference sequence). CDR3 region: CASSSIQATYEQYF. DNA for the CDR3: TGTGCCAGCAGCTCCATACAGGCCACCTACGAGCAGTACTTC.

V gene TRBV15 combines with J gene TRBJ1-5, with D possibly being TRBD1 (6 bases). V shed 0 bases and J shed 6 bases, with 12 bases lying between them. The germline CDR1 and CDR2 sequences are LNHNV and YYDKDF (reference sequence). This CDR3 spans 15 amino acids. Here the CDR3 reads CATSREGALGQPQHF. CDR3 DNA sequence: TGTGCCACCAGCAGAGAGGGGGCCCTTGGTCAGCCCCAGCATTTT.

The V and J genes are TRBV11-2 and TRBJ2-7; unclear D gene. The germline gives CDR1 SGHAT, CDR2 FQNNGV. V lost 5 bases and J 4 bases, leaving 21 bases between the germline ends. This CDR3 is built from 16 residues. The DNA of the CDR3 is TGTGCCAGCAGCCTCCCCGGCCAAGGCTCCTTATACGAGCAGTACTTC. Translating it yields CASSLPGQGSLYEQYF.